This TCR beta chain was retrieved from a study of Ad26.COV2.S vaccination and SARS-CoV-2 variants. CDR3 length: 14 amino acids. The V and J ends lost 8 bases and 7 bases, in that order; junction bases with no gene match: 7. CDR1 is MNHEY, CDR2 SVGAGI, per germline. Indicated treatment: roughly 20 received Ad26.COV2.S at low or high dose, single or two shots; a few received placebo; per-sample allocation not given. Specimen acquisition occurred on day 63 following the initial vaccine or placebo injection. Clones were read by immunoSEQ multiplex PCR, and TCRdb kept only the in-frame ones, dropping some. The sample gives roughly 350,000 clones, about 88% of which show up once; around 6.4% is in the top ten.

The sample here was peripheral blood, taken in a trial of Ad26.COV2.S vaccine versus placebo. This clonotype was sampled from a person aged 18-65 years who received the Ad26.COV2.S COVID-19 vaccine or a placebo. The rearrangement uses TRBV6-5 and TRBJ2-1, with 11 bases that match TRBD2. The CDR3 DNA reads as TGTGCCAGCGTACTAGCGGGAGAGCGGAATGAGCAGTTCTTC. It translates to CASVLAGERNEQFF.